A single sample is the source of the 9 T cell receptor beta chains below, sequenced in a study of T cells and Merkel cell carcinoma outcomes. TCRdb keeps only in-frame clones here, not all; method: immunoSEQ multiplex PCR. The sample holds 800 to 1,200 clones, around nine tenths seen once. Sequencing input: tumor tissue from Merkel cell carcinoma. Source of these receptors: a human donor with Merkel cell carcinoma.

This clone is a singleton in its sample. V usage is TRBV7-9 and J usage is TRBJ2-7, with D hard to call. Germline values: CDR1 SEHNR, CDR2 FQNEAQ (reference sequence). The CDR3 is made up of 14 amino acids. Trimming stripped 5 bases from V and 2 bases from J, with 13 bases between. In DNA, the CDR3 is TGTGCCAGCAGCCTGAGCCCCCCAGCCTACGAGCAGTACTTC. Translation gives CASSLSPPAYEQYF.

The chain carries TRBV29-1 and TRBJ2-7, with 7 bases matching TRBD1. Trimming removed 5 bases from V and 5 bases from J; junction bases left unmatched: 15. This CDR3 comprises 15 residues. The germline V gene has CDR1 SQVTM and CDR2 ANQGSEA. The chain's CDR3 is CSVRSRGQRGDEQYF. CDR3 nucleotide sequence: TGCAGCGTTCGATCACGGGGACAGCGTGGCGACGAGCAGTACTTC.

This chain connects TRBV7-9 to TRBJ2-5, with D perhaps matching TRBD1 (6 bases). V lost 0 bases and J lost 5, with 13 bases in between. The CDR3 runs to 15 residues. Germline CDR1 and CDR2: SEHNR and FQNEAQ (reference sequence). In nucleotides, the CDR3 is TGTGCCAGCAGCTTAGCAGACAGGTTTGTGGAGACCCAGTACTTC. Encoded protein: CASSLADRFVETQYF.

The chain carries TRBV7-6 and TRBJ2-1; 9 bases are shared with TRBD2. Germline CDR1 is SGHVS and CDR2 is FNYEAQ. V gave up 2 bases and J gave up 5 bases; unmatched junction bases: 10. The CDR3 contains 17 residues. The CDR3 coding sequence is TGTGCCAGCAGCTTATACGCGGGTCTAGCGGGAAACAATGAGCAGTTCTTC. Translated: CASSLYAGLAGNNEQFF.

This clone has a single count. V gene TRBV19 combines with J gene TRBJ1-4; D possibly corresponds to TRBD1 (5 bases). Trimming removed 6 bases from V and 5 bases from J, with 13 bases in between. Germline values: CDR1 LNHDA, CDR2 SQIVND (reference sequence). CDR3 size: 14 residues. DNA of the CDR3: TGTGCCAGTAGCCCCCGGGACGGGAATGAAAAACTGTTTTTT. It specifies CASSPRDGNEKLFF.

This chain joins TRBV6-1 and TRBJ2-3; 9 bases map to TRBD2. The CDR3 spans 16 residues. V was pared by 4 bases and J by 1 base, with 6 bases of the junction left unmatched. CDR1 and CDR2 (germline): MNHNS, SASEGT. The CDR3 reads CASSGVAGAGTDTQYF. CDR3 sequence (DNA): TGTGCCAGCAGTGGGGTAGCGGGAGCTGGCACAGATACGCAGTATTTT.

The V call is TRBV28, the J call TRBJ1-4; 8 bases align to TRBD1. Germline V gene sequence: CDR1 MDHEN, CDR2 SYDVKM. With 5 bases clipped from V and 8 bases from J, the junction kept 7 bases outside the gene matches. There are 14 residues in the CDR3. The CDR3 DNA is TGTGCCAGCAGTCGGGGACAGGCGCGAGAAAAACTGTTTTTT. Protein: CASSRGQAREKLFF.

J is TRBJ2-1 and V is TRBV6-6, with D possibly being TRBD2 (6 bases). Germline V gene lookup returns CDR1 MNHNY and CDR2 SVGAGI (reference sequence). The V end lost 5 bases, the J end lost 9 bases, and 11 bases lay between the germline ends. CDR3 length: 12 amino acids. For the CDR3, the DNA is TGTGCCAGCAGTCGACTAGTGGGTGAGCAGTTCTTC. Its protein is CASSRLVGEQFF.

The rearrangement links TRBV11-3 to TRBJ1-1; D is uncertain. This CDR3 is built from 13 residues. CDR1 SGHNT and CDR2 YENEEA come from the germline V gene. Trimming took 3 bases from V and 1 from J, leaving 6 bases between them. CDR3 loop: CASSFSGNTEAFF. The CDR3 DNA follows: TGTGCCAGCAGCTTCTCGGGGAACACTGAAGCTTTCTTT.